This TCR beta chain was documented in a study of T cell responses to AZD1222 COVID-19 vaccine. Germline CDR1 is MNHEY and CDR2 is SVGAGI. The germline V and J ends were trimmed by 3 bases and 6 bases, with 17 bases remaining between them. The CDR3 has 16 residues. Assay used: immunoSEQ multiplex PCR; TCRdb lists only in-frame clones, some missing. The sample holds some 100,000 clones, approximately 93% seen once. This receptor was identified in an adult in good health. The rearrangement uses TRBV6-5 and TRBJ2-2; possible D gene TRBD2, 6 bases. The sequences come from peripheral blood, collected on day 0 of AZD1222 vaccination. CDR3 sequence: CASSYAAGDSAGELFF. CDR3 coding DNA: TGTGCCAGCAGTTATGCAGCGGGCGACAGTGCCGGGGAGCTGTTTTTT.